This TCR beta chain was profiled in a study of regulatory T cells in long-lasting Graves disease. Time point denoted: newly diagnosed GD, antithyroid drugs for less than 3 months. TCR sequences were obtained from RNA taken from PBMCs. Assembly of TCR beta libraries relied on iRepertoire HTBI primers together with Arm-PCR of CDR3 regions. TCRdb re-called the multiplex PCR reads with MiXCR, one entry per CDR3 protein. The sample consists of around 450,000 distinct CDR3 sequences, about 15% of them appearing once. This clonotype was detected many times. V was cut by 6 bases and J by 7 bases, with 20 bases left in between. Germline V gene lookup returns CDR1 SGHRS and CDR2 YFSETQ. This CDR3 has 14 residues. These data also featured in a second study, about T cells in Graves' hyperthyroidism and ophthalmopathy.

Sequencing was performed on peripheral blood mononuclear cells (PBMCs), taken at new diagnosis, from a patient treated with antithyroid drugs. The sequence came from a woman between 25 and 40 years old with Graves disease. The rearrangement joins TRBV5-1 to TRBJ2-7; D tentatively reads TRBD1 or TRBD2 (6 bases each). Here the CDR3 reads CASTSRGASGEQYF. CDR3 nucleotides: TGCGCCAGCACCTCGAGGGGGGCCTCTGGGGAGCAGTACTTC.